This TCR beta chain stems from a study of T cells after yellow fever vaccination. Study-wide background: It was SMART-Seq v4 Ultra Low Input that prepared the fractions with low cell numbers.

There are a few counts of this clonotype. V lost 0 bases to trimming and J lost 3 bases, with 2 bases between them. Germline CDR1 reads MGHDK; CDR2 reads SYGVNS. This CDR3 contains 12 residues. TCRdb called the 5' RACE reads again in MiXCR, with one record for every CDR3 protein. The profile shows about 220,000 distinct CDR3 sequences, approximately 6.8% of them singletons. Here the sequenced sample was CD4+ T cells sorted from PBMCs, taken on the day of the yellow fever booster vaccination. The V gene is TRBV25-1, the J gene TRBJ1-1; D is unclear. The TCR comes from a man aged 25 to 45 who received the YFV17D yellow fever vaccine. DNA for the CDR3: TGTGCCAGCAGTGAATACGACACTGAAGCTTTCTTT. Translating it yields CASSEYDTEAFF.